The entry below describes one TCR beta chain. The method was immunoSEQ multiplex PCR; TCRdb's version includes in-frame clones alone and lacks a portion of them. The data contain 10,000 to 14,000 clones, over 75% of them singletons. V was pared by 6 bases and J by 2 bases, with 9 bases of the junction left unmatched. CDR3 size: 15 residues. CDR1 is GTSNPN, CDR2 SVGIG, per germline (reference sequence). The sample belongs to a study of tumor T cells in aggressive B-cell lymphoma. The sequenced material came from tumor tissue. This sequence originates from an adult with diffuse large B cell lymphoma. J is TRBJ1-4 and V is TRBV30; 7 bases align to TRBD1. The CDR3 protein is CACKQGLGTNEKLFF. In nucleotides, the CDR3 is TGTGCCTGCAAACAGGGGCTGGGGACTAATGAAAAACTGTTTTTT.